Presented here are 13 T cell receptor beta chains from one specimen sequenced in a study of shared clonotypes between healthy human individuals. Sequencing used immunoSEQ multiplex PCR; TCRdb keeps in-frame clones, though not all of them. The data hold about 340,000 clones, with 73% observed a single time. The sequenced material came from memory CD4+ T cells sorted from blood. Subset of the sample: CD45RA-negative fraction. These receptor sequences come from a man aged 30 to 39 in good health.

This clone has only a few counts. This chain connects TRBV6-1 to TRBJ2-1; D gene ambiguous. This CDR3 contains 14 residues. The germline gives CDR1 MNHNS, CDR2 SASEGT. The V end was cut by 3 bases, the J end by 3 bases, with 9 bases between. The CDR3 region has the DNA TGTGCCAGCAGTGATACGGACCACTACAATGAGCAGTTCTTC. Translating gives CASSDTDHYNEQFF.

V and J are TRBV7-9 and TRBJ2-1; the D gene is possibly TRBD2 (6 bases). V was clipped by 5 bases and J by 13 bases, with 18 bases between them. The CDR3 extends over 13 amino acids. Per germline, CDR1 SEHNR and CDR2 FQNEAQ (reference sequence). The CDR3 DNA sequence: TGTGCCAGCAGCCCTTCGAGCGAGCGGGCCCAGTTCTTC. Amino acids: CASSPSSERAQFF. Full variable domain (outside the CDR3, taken from reference TRBV7-9 and TRBJ2-1): DTGVSQNPRHKITKRGQNVTFRCDPISEHNRLYWYRQTLGQGPEFLTYFQNEAQLEKSRLLSDRFSAERPKGSFSTLEIQRTEQGDSAMYLCASSPSSERAQFFGPGTRLTVL.

The chain combines TRBV6-5 with TRBJ2-2; D possibly corresponds to TRBD1 (6 bases). CDR1 is MNHEY and CDR2 is SVGAGI in the germline V gene. This CDR3 spans 15 amino acids. V was clipped by 2 bases and J by 4 bases, with 11 bases between them. This CDR3 reads CASSYTQGSTGELFF. CDR3 in DNA: TGTGCCAGCAGTTACACCCAGGGGAGCACCGGGGAGCTGTTTTTT.

The V gene is TRBV5-1, the J gene TRBJ2-5; 14 bases fit TRBD2. Germline lookup yields CDR1 SGHRS and CDR2 YFSETQ. The CDR3 sequence is 17 residues long. V was pared by 2 bases and J by 5 bases, with 8 bases of the junction left unmatched. CDR3 loop: CASSLGGTSGRSETQYF. CDR3 DNA: TGCGCCAGCAGCTTAGGGGGGACTAGCGGGAGATCGGAGACCCAGTACTTC.

V and J are TRBV11-2 and TRBJ2-7; the D gene is possibly TRBD1 (5 bases). The germline V gene encodes CDR1 SGHAT and CDR2 FQNNGV. CDR3 length equals 15 residues. V dropped 3 bases and J dropped 5 bases, with 17 bases sitting between them. CDR3: CASSFFSRAPHEQYF. The CDR3, as DNA: TGTGCCAGCAGCTTTTTTAGCAGGGCCCCTCACGAGCAGTACTTC.

V is TRBV7-3 and J is TRBJ2-7, with D perhaps TRBD1 (5 bases). The CDR3 runs to 13 residues. Germline CDR1 reads SGHTA; CDR2 reads FQGTGA. V lost 5 bases and J 5 bases, leaving 13 bases between the germline ends. For the CDR3, the DNA is TGTGCCAGCAGCGTCACACAGGCACACGAGCAGTACTTC. Translation: CASSVTQAHEQYF.

This clone was seen a few times. This rearrangement joins TRBV6-1 to TRBJ2-3, with D perhaps TRBD1 (5 bases). The CDR3 extends over 12 amino acids. The V end was cut by 2 bases, the J end by 10 bases, with 10 bases between. Germline V gives CDR1 MNHNS, CDR2 SASEGT. CDR3 DNA: TGTGCCAGCAGTGAAATCAGGGCTTCGCAGTATTTT. This gives the protein CASSEIRASQYF.

The CDR3 loop reads CASSGGDEQYF. CDR3 nucleotides: TGCGCCAGCAGTGGAGGGGACGAGCAGTACTTC. The chain employs TRBV10-2 and TRBJ2-7, with D perhaps given as TRBD1 or TRBD2 (5 bases each). V lost 4 bases to trimming and J lost 5 bases, with 6 bases between them. The CDR3 has 11 residues. The germline CDR1 and CDR2 sequences are WSHSY and SAAADI.

The chain is built from TRBV30 and TRBJ1-1, with D hard to call. Germline CDR1 GTSNPN, CDR2 SVGIG (reference sequence). V gave up 2 bases and J gave up 0 bases, with 7 bases separating them. This CDR3 comprises 13 residues. The CDR3 sequence is CAWSQIMNTEAFF. The CDR3 nucleotides read TGTGCCTGGAGTCAGATCATGAACACTGAAGCTTTCTTT. Full variable domain (remainder filled in from reference TRBV30 and TRBJ1-1): SQTIHQWPATLVQPVGSPLSLECTVEGTSNPNLYWYRQAAGRGLQLLFYSVGIGQISSEVPQNLSASRPQDRQFILSSKKLLLSDSGFYLCAWSQIMNTEAFFGQGTRLTVV.

The V call is TRBV9, the J call TRBJ2-5; maybe TRBD1 (5 bases). The CDR3 extends over 14 amino acids. Trimming left V 1 base short and J 2 bases short, with 9 bases between. The germline CDR1 and CDR2 sequences are SGDLS and YYNGEE. CDR3 amino acids: CASSVSGRQETQYF. CDR3 DNA sequence: TGTGCCAGCAGCGTATCAGGGCGGCAAGAGACCCAGTACTTC. The entire variable domain, with the rest obtained from reference TRBV9 and TRBJ2-5, is as follows: DSGVTQTPKHLITATGQRVTLRCSPRSGDLSVYWYQQSLDQGLQFLIQYYNGEERAKGNILERFSAQQFPDLHSELNLSSLELGDSALYFCASSVSGRQETQYFGPGTRLLVL.

This clone came up once. The chain is built from TRBV15 and TRBJ2-2, with 9 bases aligning to TRBD2. From germline, CDR1 is LNHNV and CDR2 YYDKDF (reference sequence). The CDR3 is 16 amino acids. Trimming removed 1 base from V and 7 bases from J; junction bases left unmatched: 7. The CDR3 spells CATSRVSGRLGGELFF. The CDR3 DNA reads as TGTGCCACCAGCAGAGTAAGCGGGAGGCTCGGCGGGGAGCTGTTTTTT.

This clone was found once. The CDR3 coding sequence is TGTGCCAGCAGCCAGTCCTCTGGGGCCAACGTCCTGACTTTC. It is translated as CASSQSSGANVLTF. V gene TRBV14 combines with J gene TRBJ2-6, with unresolved D. The length of the CDR3 is 14 residues. Germline CDR1 reads SGHDN; CDR2 reads FVKESK. Trimming pared 3 bases from V and 0 bases from J, leaving 3 bases between. Variable domain in full (rest from reference TRBV14 and TRBJ2-6): EAGVTQFPSHSVIEKGQTVTLRCDPISGHDNLYWYRRVMGKEIKFLLHFVKESKQDESGMPNNRFLAERTGGTYSTLKVQPAELEDSGVYFCASSQSSGANVLTFGAGSRLTVL.

This clone was seen only a few times. The chain carries TRBV4-1 and TRBJ1-1; weak D call: TRBD1 (6 bases). The germline gives CDR1 MGHRA, CDR2 YSYEKL. Trimming took off 8 bases at V and 4 bases at J, with 14 bases between the two ends. There are 13 residues in the CDR3. This CDR3 is CASARGASTEAFF. CDR3 coding DNA: TGCGCCAGCGCGCGGGGGGCGAGCACTGAAGCTTTCTTT.